This TCR beta chain was sequenced for a study of cytomegalovirus exposure and HLA in healthy donors. PCR employed 60 Vbeta and 13 Jbeta primers. Here immunoSEQ multiplex PCR was the method, and the copy in TCRdb shows in-frame clones only, minus some. The data contain roughly 190,000 clones, about 83% of them singletons. With regard to this clone: What it binds is unknown.

General study points: Reports credit the classifier with highly specific, highly sensitive diagnosis of cytomegalovirus status.

The CDR3 has 12 amino acids. V was clipped by 5 bases and J by 5 bases, with 9 bases between them. Germline V gene sequence: CDR1 SEHNR, CDR2 FQNEAQ (reference sequence). The receptor's source is a female donor in good health and CMV-seronegative. The specimen sequenced was PBMCs. This sequence joins TRBV7-9 and TRBJ2-5; D remains ambiguous. The CDR3 here is CASSRPSETQYF. For the CDR3, the DNA is TGTGCCAGCAGCCGCCCGAGTGAGACCCAGTACTTC. The full variable domain, in which reference TRBV7-9 and TRBJ2-5 provide the parts outside the CDR3, is DTGVSQNPRHKITKRGQNVTFRCDPISEHNRLYWYRQTLGQGPEFLTYFQNEAQLEKSRLLSDRFSAERPKGSFSTLEIQRTEQGDSAMYLCASSRPSETQYFGPGTRLLVL.